These 4 T cell receptor beta chains came from one sample sequenced in a study of blood T cell repertoires in COVID-19. The data were produced by immunoSEQ multiplex PCR, yet TCRdb's version contains in-frame clones alone and is incomplete. Of approximately 200,000 clones in the sample, roughly four fifths were seen once. Sequencing was done on a sample of PBMCs or T cells enriched from blood (not recorded which). The receptor set was obtained from a middle-aged man who had recovered from COVID-19.

This clone was seen more than once but under ten times. V usage is TRBV28 and J usage is TRBJ2-1, with 7 positions matching TRBD1. The CDR3 is made up of 14 amino acids. Germline CDR1 and CDR2: MDHEN and SYDVKM. Germline trimming cut 9 bases from V and 4 bases from J; bases unmatched to any gene: 9. This chain's CDR3 is CASLTGQLYNEQFF. CDR3 in DNA: TGTGCCAGTTTGACAGGGCAATTATACAATGAGCAGTTCTTC. The full variable domain, rest sourced from reference TRBV28 and TRBJ2-1, is DVKVTQSSRYLVKRTGEKVFLECVQDMDHENMFWYRQDPGLGLRLIYFSYDVKMKEKGDIPEGYSVSREKKERFSLILESASTNQTSMYLCASLTGQLYNEQFFGPGTRLTVL.

This clone showed up just a few times. V and J are TRBV6-5 and TRBJ1-1; D unresolved. Trimming took off 5 bases at V and 1 base at J, with 8 bases between the two ends. Per germline, CDR1 MNHEY and CDR2 SVGAGI. The CDR3 is 13 amino acids. CDR3 DNA: TGTGCCAGCAGTATTTCCGGGAACACTGAAGCTTTCTTT. The encoded protein is CASSISGNTEAFF.

The V call is TRBV5-6, the J call TRBJ2-1; D remains unclear. The CDR3 is 11 amino acids. Germline loops: CDR1 SGHDT, CDR2 YYEEEE. V lost 4 bases to trimming and J lost 8 bases, with 7 bases between them. CDR3 bases: TGTGCCAGCAGCATTGGCCATGAGCAGTTCTTC. Translation gives CASSIGHEQFF. The variable domain in full, with the rest retrieved from reference TRBV5-6 and TRBJ2-1, is DAGVTQSPTHLIKTRGQQVTLRCSPKSGHDTVSWYQQALGQGPQFIFQYYEEEERQRGNFPDRFSGHQFPNYSSELNVNALLLGDSALYLCASSIGHEQFFGPGTRLTVL.

This clone was counted only a few times. CDR3 sequence reads: CASSPEGLAGVPHSYNEQFF. CDR3 in DNA: TGTGCCAGCAGCCCCGAGGGACTAGCGGGAGTCCCCCACTCCTACAATGAGCAGTTCTTC. The chain recombines TRBV7-7 with TRBJ2-1, with 14 bases fitting TRBD2. The CDR3 sequence is 20 residues long. After removal of 5 bases from V and 0 bases from J, the junction contained 12 bases not matched to a gene. Germline V gives CDR1 SSHAT, CDR2 FNYEAQ (reference sequence). Using reference TRBV7-7 and TRBJ2-1 for the parts outside the CDR3, the full variable domain is GAGVSQSPRYKVTKRGQDVTLRCDPISSHATLYWYQQALGQGPEFLTYFNYEAQPDKSGLPSDRFSAERPEGSISTLTIQRTEQRDSAMYRCASSPEGLAGVPHSYNEQFFGPGTRLTVL.